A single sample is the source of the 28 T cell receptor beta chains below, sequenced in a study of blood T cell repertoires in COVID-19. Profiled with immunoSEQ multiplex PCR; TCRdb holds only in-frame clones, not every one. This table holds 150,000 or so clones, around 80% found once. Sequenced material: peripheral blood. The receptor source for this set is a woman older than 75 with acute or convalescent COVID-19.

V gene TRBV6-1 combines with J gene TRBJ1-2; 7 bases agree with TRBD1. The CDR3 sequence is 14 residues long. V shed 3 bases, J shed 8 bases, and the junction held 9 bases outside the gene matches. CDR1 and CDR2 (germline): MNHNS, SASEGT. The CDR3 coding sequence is TGTGCCAGCAGTGATGGCAGGGACAGTGCGGGCTACACCTTC. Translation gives CASSDGRDSAGYTF.

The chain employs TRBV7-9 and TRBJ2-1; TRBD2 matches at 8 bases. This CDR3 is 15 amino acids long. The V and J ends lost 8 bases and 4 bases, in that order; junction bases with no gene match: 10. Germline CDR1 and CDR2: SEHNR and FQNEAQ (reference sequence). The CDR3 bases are TGTGCCAGCCGCCTCCTAGCGGGCGTTTACAATGAGCAGTTCTTC. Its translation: CASRLLAGVYNEQFF.

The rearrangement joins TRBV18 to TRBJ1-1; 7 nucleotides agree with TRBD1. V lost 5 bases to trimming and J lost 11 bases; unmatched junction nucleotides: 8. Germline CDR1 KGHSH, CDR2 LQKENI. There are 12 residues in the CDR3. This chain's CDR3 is CASSADRVVAFF. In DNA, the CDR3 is TGTGCCAGCTCAGCCGACAGGGTTGTGGCTTTCTTT.

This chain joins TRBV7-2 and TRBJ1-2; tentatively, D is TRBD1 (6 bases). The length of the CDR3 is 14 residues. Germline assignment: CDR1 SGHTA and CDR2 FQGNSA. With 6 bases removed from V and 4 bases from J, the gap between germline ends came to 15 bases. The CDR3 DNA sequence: TGTGCCAGCAGACCTGGACAGACTGGCTATGGCTACACCTTC. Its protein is CASRPGQTGYGYTF.

As DNA, the CDR3 is TGCGCCAGCAGCCATTCTAAAGCGGGAGAGACAGATACGCAGTATTTT. Translated, it gives CASSHSKAGETDTQYF. The chain is built from TRBV5-1 and TRBJ2-3, with 8 positions matching TRBD2. With 4 bases clipped from V and 3 bases from J, the junction kept 10 bases outside the gene matches. This CDR3 has 16 residues. CDR1 and CDR2 (germline): SGHRS, YFSETQ. The variable domain in full, with the rest retrieved from reference TRBV5-1 and TRBJ2-3, is KAGVTQTPRYLIKTRGQQVTLSCSPISGHRSVSWYQQTPGQGLQFLFEYFSETQRNKGNFPGRFSGRQFSNSRSEMNVSTLELGDSALYLCASSHSKAGETDTQYFGPGTRLTVL.

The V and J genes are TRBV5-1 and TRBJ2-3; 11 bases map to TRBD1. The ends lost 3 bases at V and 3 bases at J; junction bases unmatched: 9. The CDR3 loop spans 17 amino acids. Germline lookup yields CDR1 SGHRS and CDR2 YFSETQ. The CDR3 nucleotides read TGCGCCAGCAGCTCATCTCCGGGACAGGGGGGAACAGATACGCAGTATTTT. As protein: CASSSSPGQGGTDTQYF.

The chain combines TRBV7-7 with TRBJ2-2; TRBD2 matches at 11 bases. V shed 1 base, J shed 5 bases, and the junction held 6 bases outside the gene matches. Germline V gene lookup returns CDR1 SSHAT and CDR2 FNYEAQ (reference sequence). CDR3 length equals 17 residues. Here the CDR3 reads CASSLDSGRARTGELFF. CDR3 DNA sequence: TGTGCCAGCAGCTTAGATAGCGGGAGGGCCAGGACCGGGGAGCTGTTTTTT.

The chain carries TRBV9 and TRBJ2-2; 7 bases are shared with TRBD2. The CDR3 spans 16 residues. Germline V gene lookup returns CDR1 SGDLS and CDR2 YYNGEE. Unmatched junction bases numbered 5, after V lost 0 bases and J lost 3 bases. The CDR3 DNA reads TGTGCCAGCAGCGTAGGGTCTAGCGGATACACCGGGGAGCTGTTTTTT. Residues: CASSVGSSGYTGELFF.

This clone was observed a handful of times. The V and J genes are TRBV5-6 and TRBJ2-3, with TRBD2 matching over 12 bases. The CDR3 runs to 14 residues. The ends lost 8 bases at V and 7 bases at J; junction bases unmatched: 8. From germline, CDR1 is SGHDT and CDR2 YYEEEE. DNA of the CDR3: TGTGCCAGTCTGCGGACTAGCGGGATGTATACGCAGTATTTT. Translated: CASLRTSGMYTQYF.

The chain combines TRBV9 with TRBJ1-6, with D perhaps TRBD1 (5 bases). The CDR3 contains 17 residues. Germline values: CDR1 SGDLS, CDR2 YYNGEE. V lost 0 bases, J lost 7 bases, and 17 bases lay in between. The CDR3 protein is CASSVGPEGEGNSPLHF. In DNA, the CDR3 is TGTGCCAGCAGCGTAGGCCCTGAAGGGGAAGGCAATTCACCCCTCCACTTT.

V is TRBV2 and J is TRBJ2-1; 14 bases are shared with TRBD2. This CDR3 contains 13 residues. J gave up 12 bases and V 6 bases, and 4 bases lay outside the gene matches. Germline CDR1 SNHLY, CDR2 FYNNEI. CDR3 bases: TGTGCCAGCAGCCGAGGACTAGCGGGAGGGCAGTTCTTC. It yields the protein CASSRGLAGGQFF.

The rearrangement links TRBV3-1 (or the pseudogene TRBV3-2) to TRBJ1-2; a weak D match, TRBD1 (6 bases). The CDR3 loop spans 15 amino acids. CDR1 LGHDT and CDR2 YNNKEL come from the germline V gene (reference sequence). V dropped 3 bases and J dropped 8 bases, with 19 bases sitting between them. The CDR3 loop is CASSHIAGGPTGYTF. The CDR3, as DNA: TGTGCCAGCAGCCACATCGCTGGGGGCCCGACCGGCTACACCTTC.

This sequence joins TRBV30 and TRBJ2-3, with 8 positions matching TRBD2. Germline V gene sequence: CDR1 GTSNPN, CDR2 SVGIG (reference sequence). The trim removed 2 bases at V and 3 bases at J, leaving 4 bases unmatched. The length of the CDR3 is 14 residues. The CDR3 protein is CAWSSGRGTDTQYF. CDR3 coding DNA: TGTGCCTGGAGTAGCGGGAGAGGGACAGATACGCAGTATTTT.

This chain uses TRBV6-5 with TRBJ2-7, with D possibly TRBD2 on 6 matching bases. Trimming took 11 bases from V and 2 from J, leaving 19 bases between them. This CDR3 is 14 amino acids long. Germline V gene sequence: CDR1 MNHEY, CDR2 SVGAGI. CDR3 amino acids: CARPLLGGPYEQYF. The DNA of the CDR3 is TGTGCCCGACCTCTGCTGGGGGGACCCTACGAGCAGTACTTC.

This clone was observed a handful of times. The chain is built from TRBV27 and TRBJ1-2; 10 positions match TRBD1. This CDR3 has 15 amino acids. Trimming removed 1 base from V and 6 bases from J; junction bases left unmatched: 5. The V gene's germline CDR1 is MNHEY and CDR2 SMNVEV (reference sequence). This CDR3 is CASSLYDRGRDGYTF. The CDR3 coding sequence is TGTGCCAGCAGTTTATATGACAGGGGGCGCGATGGCTACACCTTC.

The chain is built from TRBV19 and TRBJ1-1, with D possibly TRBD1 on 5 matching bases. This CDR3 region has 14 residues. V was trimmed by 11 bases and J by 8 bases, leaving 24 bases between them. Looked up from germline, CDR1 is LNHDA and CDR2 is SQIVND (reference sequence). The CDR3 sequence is CASSTLDSELEAFF. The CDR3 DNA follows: TGTGCCTCCTCTACCCTCGACAGTGAGTTAGAAGCTTTCTTT.

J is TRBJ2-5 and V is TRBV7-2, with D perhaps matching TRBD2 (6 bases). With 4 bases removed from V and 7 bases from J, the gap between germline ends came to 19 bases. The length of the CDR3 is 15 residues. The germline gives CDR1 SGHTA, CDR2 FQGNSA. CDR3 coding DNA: TGTGCCAGCAGCTACCGTCCGCGGGGTGACGGGACCCAGTACTTC. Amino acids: CASSYRPRGDGTQYF.

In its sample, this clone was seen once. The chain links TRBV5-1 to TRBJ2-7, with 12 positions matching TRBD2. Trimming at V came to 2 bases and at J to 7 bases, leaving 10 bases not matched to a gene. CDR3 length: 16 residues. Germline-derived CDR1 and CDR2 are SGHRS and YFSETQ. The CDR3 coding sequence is TGCGCCAGCAGCTTCAGGACTAGCGGGACTCGAGGGGAGCAGTACTTC. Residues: CASSFRTSGTRGEQYF.

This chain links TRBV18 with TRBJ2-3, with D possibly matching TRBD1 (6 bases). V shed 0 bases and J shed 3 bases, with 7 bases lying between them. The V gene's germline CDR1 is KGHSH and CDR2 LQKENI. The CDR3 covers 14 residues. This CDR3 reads CASSPPQGTDTQYF. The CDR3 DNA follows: TGTGCCAGCTCACCACCGCAGGGGACAGATACGCAGTATTTT.

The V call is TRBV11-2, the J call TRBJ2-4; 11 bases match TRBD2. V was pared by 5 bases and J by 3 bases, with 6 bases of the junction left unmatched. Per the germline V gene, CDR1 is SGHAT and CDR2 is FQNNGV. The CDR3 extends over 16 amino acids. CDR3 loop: CASSAILAGVKNIQYF. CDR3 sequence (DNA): TGTGCCAGCAGCGCCATACTAGCGGGGGTCAAAAACATTCAGTACTTC.

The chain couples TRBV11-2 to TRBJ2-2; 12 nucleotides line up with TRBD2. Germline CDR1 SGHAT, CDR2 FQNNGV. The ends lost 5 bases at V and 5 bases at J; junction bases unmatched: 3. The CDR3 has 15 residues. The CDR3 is CASSRLAGVTGELFF. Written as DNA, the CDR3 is TGTGCCAGCAGCCGACTAGCGGGAGTTACCGGGGAGCTGTTTTTT.

The CDR3 loop is CASTPWVGGSRSPLHF. The DNA of the CDR3 is TGTGCCAGCACCCCTTGGGTCGGGGGATCTCGATCACCCCTCCACTTT. The rearrangement links TRBV11-2 to TRBJ1-6; possibly TRBD1 for D (5 bases). The CDR3 totals 16 residues. Trimming removed 7 bases at V and 10 bases at J, with 23 bases between. In germline, CDR1 is SGHAT, CDR2 FQNNGV.

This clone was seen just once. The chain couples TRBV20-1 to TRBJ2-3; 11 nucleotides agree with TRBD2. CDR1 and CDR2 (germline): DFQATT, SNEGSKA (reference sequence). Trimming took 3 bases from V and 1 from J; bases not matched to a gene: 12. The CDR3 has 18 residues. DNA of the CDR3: TGCAGTGCTAGTAGATCCGGTCTAGCGGGAGGAGGCACAGATACGCAGTATTTT. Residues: CSASRSGLAGGGTDTQYF.

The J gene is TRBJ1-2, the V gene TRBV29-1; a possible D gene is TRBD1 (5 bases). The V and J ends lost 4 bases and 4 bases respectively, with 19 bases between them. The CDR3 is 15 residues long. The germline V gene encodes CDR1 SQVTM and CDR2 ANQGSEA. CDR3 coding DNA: TGCAGCGTTGTACCGGGACCGACTAGGGGCTATGGCTACACCTTC. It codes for CSVVPGPTRGYGYTF.

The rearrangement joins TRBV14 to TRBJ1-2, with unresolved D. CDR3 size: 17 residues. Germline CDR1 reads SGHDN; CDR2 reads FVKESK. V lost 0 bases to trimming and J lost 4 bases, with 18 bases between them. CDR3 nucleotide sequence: TGTGCCAGCAGCCAAGAAGCCGGCAGGCCTCAATCCTATGGCTACACCTTC. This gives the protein CASSQEAGRPQSYGYTF.

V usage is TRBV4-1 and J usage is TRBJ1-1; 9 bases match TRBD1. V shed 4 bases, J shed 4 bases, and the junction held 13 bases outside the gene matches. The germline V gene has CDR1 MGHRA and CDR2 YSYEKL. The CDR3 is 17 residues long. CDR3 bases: TGCGCCAGCAGCCGATCACAGGGGGCAGGGTGGAGCACTGAAGCTTTCTTT. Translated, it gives CASSRSQGAGWSTEAFF.

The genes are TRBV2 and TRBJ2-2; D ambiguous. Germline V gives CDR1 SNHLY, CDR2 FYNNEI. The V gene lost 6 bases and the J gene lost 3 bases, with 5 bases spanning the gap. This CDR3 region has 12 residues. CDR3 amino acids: CASSADTGELFF. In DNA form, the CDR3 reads TGTGCCAGCAGCGCGGACACCGGGGAGCTGTTTTTT.

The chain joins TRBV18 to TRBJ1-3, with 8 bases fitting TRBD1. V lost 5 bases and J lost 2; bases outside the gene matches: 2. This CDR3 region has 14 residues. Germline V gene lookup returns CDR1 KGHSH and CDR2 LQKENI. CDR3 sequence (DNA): TGTGCCAGCTCAACGGACAGGGCTGGAAACACCATATATTTT. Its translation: CASSTDRAGNTIYF.